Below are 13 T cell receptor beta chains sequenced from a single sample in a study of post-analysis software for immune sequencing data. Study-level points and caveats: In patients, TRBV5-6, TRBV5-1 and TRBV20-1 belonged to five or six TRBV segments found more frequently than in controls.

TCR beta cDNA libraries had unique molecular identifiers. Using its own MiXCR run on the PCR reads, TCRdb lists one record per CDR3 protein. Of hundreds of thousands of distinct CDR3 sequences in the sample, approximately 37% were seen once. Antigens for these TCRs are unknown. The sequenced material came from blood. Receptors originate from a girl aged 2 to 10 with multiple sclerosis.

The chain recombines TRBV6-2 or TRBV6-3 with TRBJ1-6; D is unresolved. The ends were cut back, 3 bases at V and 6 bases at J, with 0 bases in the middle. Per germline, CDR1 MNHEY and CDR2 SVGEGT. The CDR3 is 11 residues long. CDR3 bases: TGTGCCAGCAGTTATAATTCACCCCTCCACTTT. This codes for CASSYNSPLHF.

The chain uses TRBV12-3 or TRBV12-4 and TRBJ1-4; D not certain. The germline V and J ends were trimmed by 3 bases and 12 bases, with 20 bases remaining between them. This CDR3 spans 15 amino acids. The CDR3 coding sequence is TGTGCCAGCAGTTTCCAACATTTGGTTGATAAGGAACTGTTTTTT. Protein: CASSFQHLVDKELFF.

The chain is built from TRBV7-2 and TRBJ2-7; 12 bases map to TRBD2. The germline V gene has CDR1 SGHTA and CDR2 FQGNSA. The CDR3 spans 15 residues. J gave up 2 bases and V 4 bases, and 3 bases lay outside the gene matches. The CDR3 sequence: CASSSTSGGPYEQYF. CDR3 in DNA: TGTGCCAGCAGCTCTACTAGCGGGGGGCCCTACGAGCAGTACTTC.

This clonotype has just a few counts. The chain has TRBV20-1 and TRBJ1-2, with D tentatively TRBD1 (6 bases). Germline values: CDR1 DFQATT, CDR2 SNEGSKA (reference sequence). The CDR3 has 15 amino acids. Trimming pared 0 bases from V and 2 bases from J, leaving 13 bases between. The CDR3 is CSARDNRARNYGYTF. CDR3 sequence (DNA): TGCAGTGCTAGAGATAACAGGGCCCGCAACTATGGCTACACCTTC.

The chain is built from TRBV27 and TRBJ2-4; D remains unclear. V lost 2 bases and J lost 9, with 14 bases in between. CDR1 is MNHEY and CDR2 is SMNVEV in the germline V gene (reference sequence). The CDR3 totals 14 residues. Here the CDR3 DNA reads TGTGCCAGCAGTTTAAGGCGGTACCACGGCATTCAGTACTTC. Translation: CASSLRRYHGIQYF.

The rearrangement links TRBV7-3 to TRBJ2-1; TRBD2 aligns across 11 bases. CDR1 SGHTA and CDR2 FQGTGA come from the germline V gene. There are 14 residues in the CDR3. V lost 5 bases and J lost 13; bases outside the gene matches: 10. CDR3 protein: CASSLLSSGGPQFF. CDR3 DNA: TGTGCCAGCAGCCTACTTTCTAGCGGGGGGCCTCAGTTCTTC. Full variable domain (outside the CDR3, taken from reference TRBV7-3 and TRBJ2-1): GAGVSQTPSNKVTEKGKYVELRCDPISGHTALYWYRQSLGQGPEFLIYFQGTGAADDSGLPNDRFFAVRPEGSVSTLKIQRTERGDSAVYLCASSLLSSGGPQFFGPGTRLTVL.

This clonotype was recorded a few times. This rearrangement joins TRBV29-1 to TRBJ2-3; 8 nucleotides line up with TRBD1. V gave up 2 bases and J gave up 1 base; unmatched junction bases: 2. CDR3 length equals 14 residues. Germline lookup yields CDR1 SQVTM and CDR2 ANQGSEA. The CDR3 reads CSVELDRGTDTQYF. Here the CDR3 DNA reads TGCAGCGTTGAATTGGACAGGGGCACAGATACGCAGTATTTT.

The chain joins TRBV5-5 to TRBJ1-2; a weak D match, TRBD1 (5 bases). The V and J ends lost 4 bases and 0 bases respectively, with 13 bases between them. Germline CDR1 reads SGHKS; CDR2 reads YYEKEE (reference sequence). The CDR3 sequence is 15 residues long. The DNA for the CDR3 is TGTGCCAGCAGCCGAGGGGCAGGGTCTAACTATGGCTACACCTTC. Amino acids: CASSRGAGSNYGYTF.

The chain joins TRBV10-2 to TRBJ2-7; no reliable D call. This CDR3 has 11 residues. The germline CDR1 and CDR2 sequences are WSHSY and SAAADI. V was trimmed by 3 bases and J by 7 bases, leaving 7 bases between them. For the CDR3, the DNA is TGCGCCAGCAGTGAACGGTGGGAGCAGTACTTC. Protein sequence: CASSERWEQYF.

The CDR3 DNA reads as TGTGCCAGCACTCTAGCGGGGGGCGAAGATACGCAGTATTTT. Protein sequence: CASTLAGGEDTQYF. The chain carries TRBV7-8 and TRBJ2-3, with 11 nucleotides matching TRBD2. CDR3 size: 14 residues. The trim removed 7 bases at V and 5 bases at J, leaving 5 bases unmatched. From germline, CDR1 is SGHVS and CDR2 FQNEAQ.

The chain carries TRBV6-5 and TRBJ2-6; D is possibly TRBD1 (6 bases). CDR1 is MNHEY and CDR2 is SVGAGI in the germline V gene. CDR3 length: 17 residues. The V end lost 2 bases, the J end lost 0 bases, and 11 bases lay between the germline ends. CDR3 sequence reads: CASSYDRSLSGANVLTF. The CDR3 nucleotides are TGTGCCAGCAGTTACGACAGGAGTCTCTCTGGGGCCAACGTCCTGACTTTC.

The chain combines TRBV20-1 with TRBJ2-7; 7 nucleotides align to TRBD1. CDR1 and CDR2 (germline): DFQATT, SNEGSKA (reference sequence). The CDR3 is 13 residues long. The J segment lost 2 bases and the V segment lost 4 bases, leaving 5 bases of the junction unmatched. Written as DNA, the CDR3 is TGCAGTGCTACCGGGACAGTGGCCTACGAGCAGTACTTC. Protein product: CSATGTVAYEQYF.

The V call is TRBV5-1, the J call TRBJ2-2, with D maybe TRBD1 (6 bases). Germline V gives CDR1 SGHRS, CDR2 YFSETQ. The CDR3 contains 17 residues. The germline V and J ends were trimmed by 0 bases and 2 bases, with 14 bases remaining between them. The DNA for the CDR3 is TGCGCCAGCAGCTTGGTTCCAGGGGAAATTAACACCGGGGAGCTGTTTTTT. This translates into CASSLVPGEINTGELFF.